The next 6 T cell receptor beta chains were all read from a single sample in a study of blood T cell repertoires in COVID-19 (TCRdb year 2020). Library preparation used the immunoSEQ multiplex PCR assay. Held by TCRdb, this immuneACCESS table contains in-frame sequences only and omits some clones. Under half of the omission traces to an unresolved V gene where checked; the cause of the rest is unknown. The sample records almost 35,000 clones, around 80% of which are singletons. The top ten clones comprise 31% of the sample. The sample taken for sequencing was peripheral blood. The receptors derive from a man older than 75 with acute or convalescent COVID-19.

The chain couples TRBV18 to TRBJ1-5; 7 bases line up with TRBD1. After removal of 3 bases from V and 0 bases from J, the junction contained 5 bases not matched to a gene. The germline V gene has CDR1 KGHSH and CDR2 LQKENI. The CDR3 runs to 16 residues. The CDR3 protein is CASSPSGTASNQPQHF. Written as DNA, the CDR3 is TGTGCCAGCTCACCTTCCGGGACAGCTAGCAATCAGCCCCAGCATTTT.

The chain employs TRBV11-2 and TRBJ2-5, with 7 bases fitting TRBD2. This CDR3 contains 16 residues. Looked up from germline, CDR1 is SGHAT and CDR2 is FQNNGV. V lost 1 base, J lost 0 bases, and 5 bases stayed unmatched. The CDR3 DNA follows: TGTGCCAGCAGCTTAGGAGCGGGACGCCACCAAGAGACCCAGTACTTC. Translated, it gives CASSLGAGRHQETQYF.

The chain recombines TRBV6-4 with TRBJ2-3; D possibly corresponds to TRBD2 (5 bases). V was cut by 3 bases and J by 0 bases, with 7 bases left in between. This CDR3 is 14 amino acids long. Germline CDR1 reads MRHNA; CDR2 reads SNTAGT. CDR3 sequence: CASSEEGSTDTQYF. In DNA form, the CDR3 reads TGTGCCAGCAGTGAAGAGGGCAGCACAGATACGCAGTATTTT.

The gene calls are TRBV6-5 and TRBJ2-3; 7 bases are a match to TRBD2. The V gene's germline CDR1 is MNHEY and CDR2 SVGAGI. This CDR3 spans 14 amino acids. V shed 7 bases and J 2 bases; nucleotides not matched to a gene: 6. In nucleotides, the CDR3 is TGTGCCAGCAAGACTAGCCCTTCCACAGATACGCAGTATTTT. Translated: CASKTSPSTDTQYF.

The sample holds one count of this clone. V usage is TRBV5-8 and J usage is TRBJ1-1, with a weak D call TRBD1 (6 bases). The CDR3 consists of 18 residues. Trimming took off 4 bases at V and 1 base at J, with 23 bases between the two ends. Germline CDR1 is SGHTS and CDR2 is YDEGEE. The chain's CDR3 is CASSPPPGAWVRNTEAFF. The DNA of the CDR3 is TGTGCCAGCAGCCCTCCTCCAGGGGCCTGGGTGAGGAACACTGAAGCTTTCTTT.

The sample holds one count of this clone. J is TRBJ1-1 and V is TRBV5-1, with 10 bases that match TRBD1. The J segment lost 1 base and the V segment lost 4 bases, leaving 7 bases of the junction unmatched. CDR1 is SGHRS, CDR2 YFSETQ, per germline. CDR3 length: 16 amino acids. The CDR3 is CASSKTTGGTNTEAFF. CDR3 nucleotide sequence: TGCGCCAGCAGCAAGACGACAGGGGGCACGAACACTGAAGCTTTCTTT.